This TCR beta chain originates from a study of metastatic and nonmetastatic thyroid tumors. The V end was cut by 2 bases, the J end by 7 bases, with 19 bases between. CDR1 SGHNT and CDR2 YYREEE come from the germline V gene (reference sequence). The CDR3 is 16 amino acids. There were no patients who had received any treatment before thyroid surgery. The sample holds many counts of this clone. From the PCR reads, TCRdb re-called clones with MiXCR. Here the sample spans more than 35,000 clones, 13% being singletons. This sequence originates from a female donor with papillary thyroid cancer or a benign thyroid nodule (not recorded which). Some clones in this sample may be carry-over from other donors' samples. Sequenced sample: blood. The chain has TRBV5-4 and TRBJ2-1; a weak D match, TRBD2 (6 bases). CDR3 region: CASSLDSGQPGNEQFF. In DNA form, the CDR3 reads TGTGCCAGCAGCTTAGATAGCGGCCAGCCGGGGAATGAGCAGTTCTTC.